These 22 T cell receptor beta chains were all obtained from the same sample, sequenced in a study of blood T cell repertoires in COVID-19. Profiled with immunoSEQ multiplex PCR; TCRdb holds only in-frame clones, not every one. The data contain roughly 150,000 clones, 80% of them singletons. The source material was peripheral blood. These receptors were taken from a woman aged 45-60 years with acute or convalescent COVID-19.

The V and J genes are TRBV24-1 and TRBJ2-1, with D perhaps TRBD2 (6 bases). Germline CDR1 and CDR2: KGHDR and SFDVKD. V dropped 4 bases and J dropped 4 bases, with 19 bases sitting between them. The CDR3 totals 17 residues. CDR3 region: CATSDGGDTTGYNEQFF. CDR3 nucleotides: TGTGCCACCAGTGACGGGGGTGACACGACGGGTTACAATGAGCAGTTCTTC.

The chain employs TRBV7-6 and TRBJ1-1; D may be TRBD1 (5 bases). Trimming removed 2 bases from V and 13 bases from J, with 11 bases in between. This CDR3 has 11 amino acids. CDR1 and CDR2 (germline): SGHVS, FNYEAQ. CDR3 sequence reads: CASSLLVGGFF. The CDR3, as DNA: TGTGCCAGCAGCTTACTCGTGGGGGGTTTCTTT.

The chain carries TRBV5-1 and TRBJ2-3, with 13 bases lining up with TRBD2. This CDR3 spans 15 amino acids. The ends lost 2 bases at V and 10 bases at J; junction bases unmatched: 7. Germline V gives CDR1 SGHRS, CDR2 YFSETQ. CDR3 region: CASSLSTSGGPSQYF. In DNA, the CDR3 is TGCGCCAGCAGCTTATCGACTAGCGGGGGGCCTTCGCAGTATTTT.

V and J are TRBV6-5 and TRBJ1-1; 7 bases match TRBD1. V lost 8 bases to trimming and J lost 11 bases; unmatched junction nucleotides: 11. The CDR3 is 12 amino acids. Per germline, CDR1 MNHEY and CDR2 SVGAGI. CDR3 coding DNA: TGTGCCAGCTCCGAAGGGGGCAGAGTGGCTTTCTTT. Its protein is CASSEGGRVAFF.

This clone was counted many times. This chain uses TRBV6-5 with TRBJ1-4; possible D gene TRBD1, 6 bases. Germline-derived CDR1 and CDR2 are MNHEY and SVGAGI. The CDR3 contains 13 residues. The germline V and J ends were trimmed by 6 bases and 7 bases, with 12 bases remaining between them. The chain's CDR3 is CASRSGASEKLFF. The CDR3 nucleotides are TGTGCCAGCAGATCAGGGGCAAGTGAAAAACTGTTTTTT.

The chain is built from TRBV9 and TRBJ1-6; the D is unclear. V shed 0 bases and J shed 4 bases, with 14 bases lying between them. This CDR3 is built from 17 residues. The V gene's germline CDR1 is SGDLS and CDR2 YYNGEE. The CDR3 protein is CASSVAAGTGYNSPLHF. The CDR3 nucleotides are TGTGCCAGCAGCGTAGCAGCGGGTACGGGGTATAATTCACCCCTCCACTTT. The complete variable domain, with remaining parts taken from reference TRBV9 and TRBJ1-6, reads DSGVTQTPKHLITATGQRVTLRCSPRSGDLSVYWYQQSLDQGLQFLIQYYNGEERAKGNILERFSAQQFPDLHSELNLSSLELGDSALYFCASSVAAGTGYNSPLHFGNGTRLTVT.

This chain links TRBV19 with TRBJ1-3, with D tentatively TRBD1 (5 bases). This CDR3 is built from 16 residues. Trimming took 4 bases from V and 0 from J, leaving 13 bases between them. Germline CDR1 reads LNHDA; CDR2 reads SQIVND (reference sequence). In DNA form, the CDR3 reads TGTGCCAGTAGTACAGGGCACGGCTCCTCTGGAAACACCATATATTTT. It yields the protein CASSTGHGSSGNTIYF.

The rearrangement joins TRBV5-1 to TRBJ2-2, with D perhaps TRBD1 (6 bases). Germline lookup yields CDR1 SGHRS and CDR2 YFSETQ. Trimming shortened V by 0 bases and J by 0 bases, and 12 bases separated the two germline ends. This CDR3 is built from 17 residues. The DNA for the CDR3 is TGCGCCAGCAGCTTGGCTGTGGGGGCAACGAACACCGGGGAGCTGTTTTTT. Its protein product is CASSLAVGATNTGELFF.

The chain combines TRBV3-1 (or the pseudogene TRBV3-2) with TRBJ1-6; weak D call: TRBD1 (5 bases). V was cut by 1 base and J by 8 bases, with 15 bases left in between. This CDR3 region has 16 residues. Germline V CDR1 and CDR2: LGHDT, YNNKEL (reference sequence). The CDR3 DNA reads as TGTGCCAGCAGCCAAGGGCAGGGTCCTACTTATTCACCCCTCCACTTT. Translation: CASSQGQGPTYSPLHF.

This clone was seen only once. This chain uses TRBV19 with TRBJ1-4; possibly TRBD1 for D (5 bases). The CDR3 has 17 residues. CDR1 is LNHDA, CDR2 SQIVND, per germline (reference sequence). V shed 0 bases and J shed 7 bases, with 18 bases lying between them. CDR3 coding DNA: TGTGCCAGTAGTATAGACAGGGTAACCGCACTGGGTGAAAAACTGTTTTTT. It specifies CASSIDRVTALGEKLFF. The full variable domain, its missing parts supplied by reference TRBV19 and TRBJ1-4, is DGGITQSPKYLFRKEGQNVTLSCEQNLNHDAMYWYRQDPGQGLRLIYYSQIVNDFQKGDIAEGYSVSREKKESFPLTVTSAQKNPTAFYLCASSIDRVTALGEKLFFGSGTQLSVL.

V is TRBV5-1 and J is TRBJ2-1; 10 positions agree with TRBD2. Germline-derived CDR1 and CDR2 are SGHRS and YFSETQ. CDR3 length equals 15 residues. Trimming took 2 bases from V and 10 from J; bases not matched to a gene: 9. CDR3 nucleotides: TGCGCCAGCAGCTTACGGACTAGCGGCATCCGAGAGCAGTTCTTC. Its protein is CASSLRTSGIREQFF.

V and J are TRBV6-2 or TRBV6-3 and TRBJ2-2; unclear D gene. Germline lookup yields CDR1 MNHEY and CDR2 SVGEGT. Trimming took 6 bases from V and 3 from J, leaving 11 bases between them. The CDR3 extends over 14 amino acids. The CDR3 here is CASSYNRDTGELFF. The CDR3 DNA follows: TGTGCCAGCAGCTATAATAGAGACACCGGGGAGCTGTTTTTT.

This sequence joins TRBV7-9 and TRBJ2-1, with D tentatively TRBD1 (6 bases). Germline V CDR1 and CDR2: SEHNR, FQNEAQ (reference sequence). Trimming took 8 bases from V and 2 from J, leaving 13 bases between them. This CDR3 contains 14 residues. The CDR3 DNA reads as TGTGCCAGCCACAGGGCCGCGCCCTACAATGAGCAGTTCTTC. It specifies CASHRAAPYNEQFF.

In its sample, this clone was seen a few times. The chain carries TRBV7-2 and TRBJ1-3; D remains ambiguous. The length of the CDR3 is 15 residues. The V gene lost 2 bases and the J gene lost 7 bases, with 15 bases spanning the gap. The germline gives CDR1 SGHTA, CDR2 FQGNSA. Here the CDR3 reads CASSLSGRLRNTIYF. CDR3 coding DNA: TGTGCCAGCAGCTTATCTGGCAGATTGCGGAACACCATATATTTT.

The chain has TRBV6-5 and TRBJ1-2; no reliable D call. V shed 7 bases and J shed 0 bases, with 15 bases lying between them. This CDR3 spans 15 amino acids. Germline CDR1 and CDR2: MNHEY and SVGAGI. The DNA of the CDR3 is TGTGCCAGCAAGAGATGGAGTTTGGCTAACTATGGCTACACCTTC. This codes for CASKRWSLANYGYTF.

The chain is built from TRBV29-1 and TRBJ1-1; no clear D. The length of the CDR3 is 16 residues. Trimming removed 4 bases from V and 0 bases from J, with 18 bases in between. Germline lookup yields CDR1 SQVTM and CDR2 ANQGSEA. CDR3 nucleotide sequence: TGCAGCGTTGTAGTGCTTCCAGGCGGGATGAACACTGAAGCTTTCTTT. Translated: CSVVVLPGGMNTEAFF.

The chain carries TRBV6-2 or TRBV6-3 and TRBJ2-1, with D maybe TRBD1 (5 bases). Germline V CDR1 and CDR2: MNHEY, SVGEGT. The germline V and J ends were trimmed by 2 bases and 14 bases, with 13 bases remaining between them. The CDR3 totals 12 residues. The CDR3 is CASSYSQGMKFF. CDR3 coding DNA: TGTGCCAGCAGTTACAGCCAGGGCATGAAGTTCTTC.

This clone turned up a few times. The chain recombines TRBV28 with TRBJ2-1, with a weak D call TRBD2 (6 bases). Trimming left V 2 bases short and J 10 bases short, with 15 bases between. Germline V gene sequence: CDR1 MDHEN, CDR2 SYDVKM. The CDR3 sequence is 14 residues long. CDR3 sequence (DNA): TGTGCCAGCAGTTTAATGCTGGGAGGACGGGAGCAGTTCTTC. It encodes CASSLMLGGREQFF.

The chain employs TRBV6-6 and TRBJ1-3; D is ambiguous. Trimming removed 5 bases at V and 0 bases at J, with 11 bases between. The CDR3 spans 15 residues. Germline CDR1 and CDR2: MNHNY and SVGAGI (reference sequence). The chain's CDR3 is CASSRLGNSGNTIYF. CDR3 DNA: TGTGCCAGCAGTAGACTTGGAAACTCTGGAAACACCATATATTTT.

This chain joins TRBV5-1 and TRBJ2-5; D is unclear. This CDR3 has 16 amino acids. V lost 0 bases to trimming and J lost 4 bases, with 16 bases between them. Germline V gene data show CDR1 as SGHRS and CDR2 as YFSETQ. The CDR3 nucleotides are TGCGCCAGCAGCTTGGGCGCCCTGTCATGGAGAGAGACCCAGTACTTC. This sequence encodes CASSLGALSWRETQYF.

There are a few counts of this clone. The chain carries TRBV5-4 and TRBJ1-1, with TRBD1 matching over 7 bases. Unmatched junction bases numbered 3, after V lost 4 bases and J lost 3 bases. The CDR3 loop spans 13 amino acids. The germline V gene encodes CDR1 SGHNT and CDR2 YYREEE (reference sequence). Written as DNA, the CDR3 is TGTGCCAGCAGCGACGACAGGGACACTGAAGCTTTCTTT. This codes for CASSDDRDTEAFF. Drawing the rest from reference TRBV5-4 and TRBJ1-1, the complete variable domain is ETGVTQSPTHLIKTRGQQVTLRCSSQSGHNTVSWYQQALGQGPQFIFQYYREEENGRGNFPPRFSGLQFPNYSSELNVNALELDDSALYLCASSDDRDTEAFFGQGTRLTVV.

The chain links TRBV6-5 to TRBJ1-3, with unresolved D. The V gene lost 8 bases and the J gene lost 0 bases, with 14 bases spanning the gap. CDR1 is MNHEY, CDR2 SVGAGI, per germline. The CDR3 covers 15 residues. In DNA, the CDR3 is TGTGCCAGCGGGTCAGGATTTTCCTCTGGAAACACCATATATTTT. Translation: CASGSGFSSGNTIYF.